This T cell receptor (beta chain) was captured by sequencing in a study of blood T cell repertoires in COVID-19. Study information: Donors in the United States, Italy and Spain gave samples during acute or convalescent COVID-19.

In the original analysis: Amplification from reference gene primers served as the basis for estimated nucleated cell counts. Using immunoSEQ multiplex PCR, the repertoire was profiled, and TCRdb retains in-frame clones only, with some absent. V and J calls and clone size are those listed in that table; D and trimming were worked out from the DNA. Of roughly 380,000 clones in the sample, about 89% are singletons; the top ten hold 1% to 1.5%. V shed 4 bases, J shed 2 bases, and the junction held 5 bases outside the gene matches. Germline V CDR1 and CDR2: SGHVS, FNYEAQ. The CDR3 length is 15 residues. Assignments of participants to cohorts depended upon their own reported clinical history. Recovered Cohort 3 donors showed two negative PCRs, clearance, or symptom resolution.

The receptor was isolated from a man younger than 40 who had recovered from COVID-19. V is TRBV7-6 and J is TRBJ1-1; 9 bases are shared with TRBD1. The source material was PBMCs or T cells enriched from blood (not recorded which). The CDR3 DNA is TGTGCCAGCAGCTACGCGGGACAGGGCAACACTGAAGCTTTCTTT. Translated, it gives CASSYAGQGNTEAFF. Full variable domain (rest looked up from reference TRBV7-6 and TRBJ1-1): GAGVSQSPRYKVTKRGQDVALRCDPISGHVSLYWYRQALGQGPEFLTYFNYEAQQDKSGLPNDRFSAERPEGSISTLTIQRTEQRDSAMYRCASSYAGQGNTEAFFGQGTRLTVV.